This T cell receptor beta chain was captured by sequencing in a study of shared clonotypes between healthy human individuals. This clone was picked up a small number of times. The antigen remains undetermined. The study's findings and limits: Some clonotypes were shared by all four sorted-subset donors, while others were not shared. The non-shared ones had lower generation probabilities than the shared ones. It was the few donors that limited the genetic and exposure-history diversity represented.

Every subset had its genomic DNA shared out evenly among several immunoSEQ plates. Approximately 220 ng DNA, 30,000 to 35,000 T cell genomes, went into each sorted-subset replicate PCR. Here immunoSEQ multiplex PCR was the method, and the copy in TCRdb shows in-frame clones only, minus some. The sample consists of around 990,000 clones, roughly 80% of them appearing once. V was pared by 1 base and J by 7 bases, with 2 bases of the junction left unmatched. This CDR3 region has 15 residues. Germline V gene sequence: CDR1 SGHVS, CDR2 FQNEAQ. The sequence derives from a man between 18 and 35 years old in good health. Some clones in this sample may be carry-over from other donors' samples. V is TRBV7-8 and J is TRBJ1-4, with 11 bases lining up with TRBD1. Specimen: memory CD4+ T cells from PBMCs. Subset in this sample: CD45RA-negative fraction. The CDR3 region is CASSLDGTGGEKLFF. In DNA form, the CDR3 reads TGTGCCAGCAGCTTAGATGGGACAGGGGGTGAAAAACTGTTTTTT.